This T cell receptor beta chain was captured by sequencing in a study of blood T cells in healthy people across ages. The second PCR ran about 6 to 11 cycles with a sample-barcoded 5' primer and J-beta primers. The template-switch adaptor, which had 12 random nucleotides, put a tag on each cDNA molecule. Paired-end reads containing CDR3 totaled no fewer than 3 million for each sample. TCRdb reprocessed the 5' RACE reads via MiXCR and lists one record per CDR3 protein. The top ten hold approximately 7.9% of the sample, which has 1.5 million or so distinct CDR3 sequences, 42% seen once. Trimming cost V 2 bases and J 6 bases; bases outside gene matches: 8. CDR1 and CDR2 from the germline V gene are MNHEY and SVGEGT. The CDR3 length is 15 residues. This clonotype was observed a few times.

This rearrangement joins TRBV6-2 or TRBV6-3 to TRBJ1-2, with TRBD1 matching over 8 bases. The TCR was taken from a woman between 18 and 30 years old in good health. Specimen: blood. The CDR3, as DNA: TGTGCCAGCAGTTACGGCCCCCTGACAGGGGATGGCTACACCTTC. It yields the protein CASSYGPLTGDGYTF.